This TCR beta chain was sequenced during a study of cytomegalovirus exposure and HLA in healthy donors. 60 Vbeta and 13 Jbeta primers were used in PCR. The table came from immunoSEQ multiplex PCR; TCRdb's copy has only in-frame clones and leaves some out. The data hold under 150,000 clones, with 80% observed a single time. The CDR3 covers 17 residues. J was trimmed by 5 bases and V by 6 bases; bases with no gene match: 15. Per germline, CDR1 MDHEN and CDR2 SYDVKM. The sequence was obtained from a man aged 45-65 years in good health and CMV-seronegative. Sequenced input: PBMCs. V is TRBV28 and J is TRBJ2-5; 10 bases agree with TRBD1. CDR3 protein: CASSDPPGTGEKETQYF. CDR3 in DNA: TGTGCCAGCAGCGACCCTCCGGGGACAGGGGAAAAGGAGACCCAGTACTTC.